The 21 T cell receptor beta chains presented below share a single source sample, sequenced in a study of CD8 T cells in ankylosing spondylitis. TCRdb recomputed calls from the 5' RACE reads with MiXCR, one row per CDR3 protein. The data hold roughly 46,000 distinct CDR3 sequences, with around 3.8% observed a single time. Sample: blood, either unsorted or a sorted T cell fraction (not recorded which). These receptors were obtained from a female donor with ankylosing spondylitis or in good health (not recorded which).

The rearrangement links TRBV9 to TRBJ2-1; D unresolved. In germline, CDR1 is SGDLS, CDR2 YYNGEE. V was cut by 2 bases and J by 0 bases, with 9 bases left in between. CDR3 length equals 15 residues. The CDR3: CASSVASSSYNEQFF. CDR3 in DNA: TGTGCCAGCAGCGTCGCATCCAGCTCCTACAATGAGCAGTTCTTC.

V and J are TRBV9 and TRBJ1-4; D ambiguous. Per the germline V gene, CDR1 is SGDLS and CDR2 is YYNGEE. This CDR3 has 16 residues. V lost 4 bases, J lost 3 bases, and 16 bases lay in between. CDR3 DNA: TGTGCCAGCAGCCCTCTCGGTGGCAGCGCTAATGAAAAACTGTTTTTT. Translated: CASSPLGGSANEKLFF.

This clonotype was found many times. The rearrangement links TRBV9 to TRBJ2-3; 11 bases align to TRBD2. V shed 7 bases and J 6 bases; nucleotides not matched to a gene: 7. CDR1 and CDR2 (germline): SGDLS, YYNGEE. The CDR3 runs to 14 residues. In DNA form, the CDR3 reads TGTGCCAGCGGGGAACTAGCGGGGGCCGATACGCAGTATTTT. It codes for CASGELAGADTQYF.

In its sample, this clonotype was seen many times. The chain recombines TRBV9 with TRBJ2-6; tentative D call: TRBD2 (5 bases). This CDR3 has 18 amino acids. Germline V lookup: CDR1 SGDLS, CDR2 YYNGEE. V lost 0 bases and J 0 bases, leaving 13 bases between the germline ends. CDR3 in amino acids: CASSVAKAGLSGANVLTF. CDR3 nucleotide sequence: TGTGCCAGCAGCGTAGCTAAGGCCGGACTCTCTGGGGCCAACGTCCTGACTTTC.

This clonotype has ten or more counts. This sequence joins TRBV9 and TRBJ2-7, with TRBD1 identical over 7 bases. The CDR3 runs to 13 residues. After removal of 4 bases from V and 4 bases from J, the junction contained 5 bases not matched to a gene. Germline values: CDR1 SGDLS, CDR2 YYNGEE. CDR3 sequence (DNA): TGTGCCAGCAGCCCGACAGGGCCGTACGAGCAGTACTTC. As protein: CASSPTGPYEQYF.

This clonotype has at least ten counts. The chain uses TRBV9 and TRBJ2-3, with TRBD1 as a possible D gene (6 bases). This CDR3 spans 16 amino acids. Deletions cut 4 bases from V and 0 bases from J, with 15 bases between. Germline V gene lookup returns CDR1 SGDLS and CDR2 YYNGEE. In nucleotides, the CDR3 is TGTGCCAGCAGCAACTTCGGACAGTCGAGCACAGATACGCAGTATTTT. Translated: CASSNFGQSSTDTQYF. The full variable domain, completed using reference TRBV9 and TRBJ2-3, is DSGVTQTPKHLITATGQRVTLRCSPRSGDLSVYWYQQSLDQGLQFLIQYYNGEERAKGNILERFSAQQFPDLHSELNLSSLELGDSALYFCASSNFGQSSTDTQYFGPGTRLTVL.

This clonotype was seen many times. The chain employs TRBV9 and TRBJ2-2; 8 nucleotides match TRBD1. The CDR3 is 16 residues long. CDR1 and CDR2 (germline): SGDLS, YYNGEE. The junction had 8 bases not matched to a gene; V was cut back by 4 bases and J by 3 bases. The CDR3 loop is CASSPSGQGYTGELFF. The CDR3, as DNA: TGTGCCAGCAGCCCATCAGGACAGGGTTACACCGGGGAGCTGTTTTTT.

This clonotype has a count of ten or more. V and J are TRBV9 and TRBJ2-5; maybe TRBD1 (6 bases). Germline loops: CDR1 SGDLS, CDR2 YYNGEE. The V end lost 3 bases, the J end lost 0 bases, and 12 bases lay between the germline ends. The CDR3 runs 15 residues. Written as DNA, the CDR3 is TGTGCCAGCAGCGCATTTGGGGGCAACCAAGAGACCCAGTACTTC. Its translation: CASSAFGGNQETQYF.

There are many counts of this clonotype. The chain employs TRBV9 and TRBJ2-3, with 12 bases fitting TRBD2. The V and J ends lost 2 bases and 3 bases, in that order; junction bases with no gene match: 10. This CDR3 contains 18 residues. Germline V gene data show CDR1 as SGDLS and CDR2 as YYNGEE. The CDR3 nucleotides are TGTGCCAGCAGCGTTGGCCTAGCGGGGGGGCCAAGTACAGATACGCAGTATTTT. It encodes CASSVGLAGGPSTDTQYF. The complete variable domain, with remaining parts taken from reference TRBV9 and TRBJ2-3, reads DSGVTQTPKHLITATGQRVTLRCSPRSGDLSVYWYQQSLDQGLQFLIQYYNGEERAKGNILERFSAQQFPDLHSELNLSSLELGDSALYFCASSVGLAGGPSTDTQYFGPGTRLTVL.

This clonotype was counted many times. This chain links TRBV9 with TRBJ1-2; D is ambiguous. Trimming left V 3 bases short and J 0 bases short, with 9 bases between. Germline CDR1 reads SGDLS; CDR2 reads YYNGEE. The CDR3 is made up of 14 amino acids. The CDR3 protein is CASSAEGTNYGYTF. CDR3 DNA: TGTGCCAGCAGCGCCGAGGGTACTAACTATGGCTACACCTTC.

This clonotype was counted at least ten times. For the CDR3, the DNA is TGTGCCAGCAGCCGGGGACAGGCGGGCTCCTACGAGCAGTACTTC. This translates into CASSRGQAGSYEQYF. This chain uses TRBV9 with TRBJ2-7; 8 positions agree with TRBD1. The CDR3 is made up of 15 amino acids. The J segment lost 0 bases and the V segment lost 4 bases, leaving 6 bases of the junction unmatched. Germline loops: CDR1 SGDLS, CDR2 YYNGEE.

This clonotype appeared many times. The gene calls are TRBV9 and TRBJ2-3; D might be TRBD1 (5 bases). The CDR3 is made up of 15 amino acids. V was pared by 4 bases and J by 2 bases, with 14 bases between. CDR1 is SGDLS and CDR2 is YYNGEE in the germline V gene. The CDR3 loop is CASSPQGSYTDTQYF. CDR3 nucleotides: TGTGCCAGCAGCCCGCAGGGTTCGTACACAGATACGCAGTATTTT.

This clonotype appeared many times. The chain recombines TRBV9 with TRBJ2-1; D might be TRBD1 (5 bases). The CDR3 consists of 13 residues. The germline V gene encodes CDR1 SGDLS and CDR2 YYNGEE. V gave up 3 bases and J gave up 5 bases, with 9 bases separating them. CDR3 residues: CASSEGVDNEQFF. The CDR3 DNA sequence: TGTGCCAGCAGCGAAGGGGTTGACAATGAGCAGTTCTTC. The whole variable domain, remainder taken from reference TRBV9 and TRBJ2-1, is DSGVTQTPKHLITATGQRVTLRCSPRSGDLSVYWYQQSLDQGLQFLIQYYNGEERAKGNILERFSAQQFPDLHSELNLSSLELGDSALYFCASSEGVDNEQFFGPGTRLTVL.

This clonotype has at least ten counts. V and J are TRBV9 and TRBJ2-3; 10 nucleotides align to TRBD2. CDR1 SGDLS and CDR2 YYNGEE come from the germline V gene. The J segment lost 6 bases and the V segment lost 0 bases, leaving 10 bases of the junction unmatched. CDR3 length equals 17 residues. This chain's CDR3 is CASSVEISGGAADTQYF. CDR3 nucleotides: TGTGCCAGCAGCGTAGAGATAAGCGGGGGGGCCGCGGATACGCAGTATTTT.

This clonotype was counted at least ten times. The chain employs TRBV9 and TRBJ1-1; D remains unclear. Germline V CDR1 and CDR2: SGDLS, YYNGEE. CDR3 length: 15 residues. Trimming removed 1 base at V and 0 bases at J, with 10 bases between. Written as DNA, the CDR3 is TGTGCCAGCAGCGTACGGGCCACCATGAACACTGAAGCTTTCTTT. It is translated as CASSVRATMNTEAFF.

This clonotype was observed many times. The chain is built from TRBV9 and TRBJ2-1; D is possibly TRBD1 (5 bases). The germline CDR1 and CDR2 sequences are SGDLS and YYNGEE. The CDR3 has 12 residues. Deletions cut 4 bases from V and 9 bases from J, with 11 bases between. Here the CDR3 reads CASSSQGFEQFF. The CDR3 DNA reads as TGTGCCAGCAGCTCTCAGGGATTTGAGCAGTTCTTC.

The chain employs TRBV9 and TRBJ2-3; D might be TRBD1 (6 bases). V was trimmed by 0 bases and J by 2 bases, leaving 13 bases between them. Germline loops: CDR1 SGDLS, CDR2 YYNGEE. The CDR3 extends over 16 amino acids. CDR3 region: CASSVATGLPTDTQYF. DNA for the CDR3: TGTGCCAGCAGCGTAGCGACAGGCTTACCCACAGATACGCAGTATTTT.

This clonotype was seen many times. V and J are TRBV9 and TRBJ2-5; possibly TRBD1 or TRBD2 for D (5 bases each). CDR1 is SGDLS, CDR2 YYNGEE, per germline. The ends were cut back, 1 base at V and 4 bases at J, with 17 bases in the middle. CDR3 length equals 16 residues. The DNA for the CDR3 is TGTGCCAGCAGCGTATCGGGGCAGGGTGAGAGAGAGACCCAGTACTTC. Amino acid sequence: CASSVSGQGERETQYF.

This clonotype was observed many times. The chain uses TRBV9 and TRBJ2-1, with no clear D. V was cut by 0 bases and J by 9 bases, with 10 bases left in between. There are 13 residues in the CDR3. The germline V gene has CDR1 SGDLS and CDR2 YYNGEE. CDR3 sequence: CASSVVVSGEQFF. DNA of the CDR3: TGTGCCAGCAGCGTAGTAGTTTCGGGTGAGCAGTTCTTC.

This clonotype appeared a single time. The chain employs TRBV9 and TRBJ2-5; either TRBD1 or TRBD2 may supply D (6 bases each). The V gene's germline CDR1 is SGDLS and CDR2 YYNGEE. The CDR3 consists of 14 residues. Trimming removed 4 bases at V and 5 bases at J, with 15 bases between. The CDR3 nucleotides are TGTGCCAGCAGCCTAAGAGGGGGGAGGGAGACCCAGTACTTC. Its protein product is CASSLRGGRETQYF.

In its sample, this clonotype was seen many times. CDR3 bases: TGTGCCAGCAGCGGGGACAGGGGTCCACCGCCCTACGAGCAGTACTTC. Its translation is CASSGDRGPPPYEQYF. The rearrangement links TRBV9 to TRBJ2-7, with 10 bases lining up with TRBD1. This CDR3 comprises 16 residues. CDR1 SGDLS and CDR2 YYNGEE come from the germline V gene. Trimming cost V 3 bases and J 2 bases; bases outside gene matches: 8.